This T cell receptor beta chain was found in a study of TIL therapy for anti-PD-1-resistant metastatic lung cancer. Looked up from germline, CDR1 is GTSNPN and CDR2 is SVGIG (reference sequence). This CDR3 region has 14 residues. Germline trimming cut 4 bases from V and 3 bases from J; bases unmatched to any gene: 6. This was the immunoSEQ v3 assay. The protocol was immunoSEQ multiplex PCR, while the TCRdb copy is restricted to in-frame clones and leaves out a portion. The sample includes tens of thousands of clones, 55% to 75% seen only once; the top ten take 6.5% to 8%. Time point given: pre-treatment sample, taken before nivolumab and TIL therapy. Tumor tissue came from excised metastases, mostly pleural nodules or supraclavicular lymph nodes.

V gene TRBV30 combines with J gene TRBJ1-1, with 9 bases aligning to TRBD1. This clonotype originated in a person aged 25-80 years with non-small cell lung cancer. Sample: tumor tissue, taken at baseline. CDR3 coding DNA: TGTGCCTGGATCTTCAGGACAGGGGACACTGAAGCTTTCTTT. The encoded protein is CAWIFRTGDTEAFF.